This passage covers 30 T cell receptor beta chains from one sample sequenced in a study of blood T cell repertoires in COVID-19. Repertoires were generated with immunoSEQ multiplex PCR, while TCRdb's copy carries only in-frame clones and drops some. This sample has roughly 230,000 clones; roughly four fifths occur once, and the top ten carry roughly 3.5%. The specimen sequenced was PBMCs or T cells enriched from blood (not recorded which). The source of these receptors is a woman aged 55-69 years who had recovered from COVID-19.

There are a few counts of this clone. This chain's CDR3 is CSAGHELAGGYTF. The CDR3 DNA sequence: TGCAGCGCCGGACACGAACTAGCAGGCGGCTACACCTTC. The chain is built from TRBV29-1 and TRBJ1-2; D perhaps matches TRBD1 (5 bases). The germline V gene encodes CDR1 SQVTM and CDR2 ANQGSEA. This CDR3 region has 13 residues. Trimming removed 7 bases at V and 8 bases at J, with 20 bases between.

This chain uses TRBV6-1 with TRBJ1-2, with D possibly matching TRBD1 (5 bases). This CDR3 region has 14 residues. Between the trimmed V and J ends, which lost 1 base and 4 bases, there was a span of 10 bases. The V gene's germline CDR1 is MNHNS and CDR2 SASEGT. The CDR3, as DNA: TGTGCCAGCAGTGAAGAGGGGATGGCCTATGGCTACACCTTC. Its protein is CASSEEGMAYGYTF.

The rearrangement uses TRBV6-4 and TRBJ2-3, with D tentatively TRBD2 (6 bases). The ends were cut back, 3 bases at V and 4 bases at J, with 20 bases in the middle. The CDR3 spans 17 residues. CDR1 is MRHNA and CDR2 is SNTAGT in the germline V gene. CDR3: CASSEGVLTGVADTQYF. The CDR3 nucleotides read TGTGCCAGCAGTGAGGGGGTCTTGACGGGAGTTGCAGATACGCAGTATTTT.

The V and J genes are TRBV3-1 (or the pseudogene TRBV3-2) and TRBJ1-2; D not certain. V lost 1 base to trimming and J lost 7 bases, with 10 bases between them. Germline CDR1 is LGHDT and CDR2 is YNNKEL (reference sequence). The CDR3 is made up of 13 amino acids. CDR3 loop: CASSQGAAGGYTF. The CDR3 DNA sequence: TGTGCCAGCAGCCAAGGGGCCGCTGGTGGCTACACCTTC.

The chain carries TRBV5-1 and TRBJ2-7, with D tentatively TRBD2 (6 bases). Trimming pared 3 bases from V and 2 bases from J, leaving 12 bases between. Germline CDR1 reads SGHRS; CDR2 reads YFSETQ. The CDR3 runs to 14 residues. The CDR3, as DNA: TGCGCCAGCAGCTCCGGGAGCGGTCCCTACGAGCAGTACTTC. This encodes CASSSGSGPYEQYF. The whole variable domain, remainder taken from reference TRBV5-1 and TRBJ2-7, is KAGVTQTPRYLIKTRGQQVTLSCSPISGHRSVSWYQQTPGQGLQFLFEYFSETQRNKGNFPGRFSGRQFSNSRSEMNVSTLELGDSALYLCASSSGSGPYEQYFGPGTRLTVT.

This clone was counted many times. V gene TRBV13 combines with J gene TRBJ1-4; TRBD1 might be the D (5 bases). This CDR3 spans 13 amino acids. Germline CDR1 is PRHDT and CDR2 is FYEKMQ (reference sequence). V was trimmed by 2 bases and J by 7 bases, leaving 8 bases between them. The CDR3 region has the DNA TGTGCCAGCAGCTTAACAGGTGGTGAAAAACTGTTTTTT. This encodes CASSLTGGEKLFF. Based on the CDR3 plus reference TRBV13 and TRBJ1-4, the full variable domain is AAGVIQSPRHLIKEKRETATLKCYPIPRHDTVYWYQQGPGQDPQFLISFYEKMQSDKGSIPDRFSAQQFSDYHSELNMSSLELGDSALYFCASSLTGGEKLFFGSGTQLSVL.

The rearrangement links TRBV5-6 to TRBJ1-2; a weak D match, TRBD1 (6 bases). Germline values: CDR1 SGHDT, CDR2 YYEEEE. CDR3 length: 14 amino acids. V was cut by 8 bases and J by 3 bases, with 17 bases left in between. The CDR3 region has the DNA TGTGCCAGTAATACCGAAGGGGGTTACTATGGCTACACCTTC. Amino acids: CASNTEGGYYGYTF.

V gene TRBV2 combines with J gene TRBJ2-7; weak D call: TRBD2 (5 bases). In germline, CDR1 is SNHLY, CDR2 FYNNEI. This CDR3 comprises 16 residues. V dropped 2 bases and J dropped 0 bases, with 14 bases sitting between them. The CDR3 nucleotides are TGTGCCAGCAGTGAATGGGCTAGCAGCGGCTCCTACGAGCAGTACTTC. It is translated as CASSEWASSGSYEQYF.

V usage is TRBV29-1 and J usage is TRBJ1-5, with 8 bases matching TRBD1. Losses at the gene ends were 5 bases for V and 7 bases for J; bases not matched to a gene: 7. The length of the CDR3 is 13 residues. Germline CDR1 and CDR2: SQVTM and ANQGSEA. CDR3 nucleotides: TGCAGCGTTACCCAGGGGGCAGACCAGCCCCAGCATTTT. Translating it yields CSVTQGADQPQHF.

V and J are TRBV6-5 and TRBJ1-4; 9 bases fit TRBD1. The V gene end was trimmed by 5 bases and the J gene end by 7 bases; junction bases not matched to a gene: 8. CDR3 size: 15 residues. From germline, CDR1 is MNHEY and CDR2 SVGAGI. Here the CDR3 reads CASSNTGTGSEKLFF. DNA for the CDR3: TGTGCCAGCAGTAATACCGGGACAGGGAGTGAAAAACTGTTTTTT.

This clone was seen only once. The chain joins TRBV5-4 to TRBJ2-3; 8 bases align to TRBD2. With 1 base clipped from V and 0 bases from J, the junction kept 1 base outside the gene matches. This CDR3 is 15 amino acids long. CDR1 and CDR2 from the germline V gene are SGHNT and YYREEE (reference sequence). The CDR3: CASSLPSGSTDTQYF. DNA for the CDR3: TGTGCCAGCAGCTTGCCTAGCGGGAGCACAGATACGCAGTATTTT.

CDR3 in amino acids: CASSLDRENTGELFF. DNA of the CDR3: TGCGCCAGCAGCTTGGACAGGGAGAACACCGGGGAGCTGTTTTTT. V gene TRBV5-1 combines with J gene TRBJ2-2; possibly TRBD1 for D (6 bases). Trimming cost V 0 bases and J 1 base, with 7 bases left between them. This CDR3 has 15 residues. The germline CDR1 and CDR2 sequences are SGHRS and YFSETQ. The full variable domain, rest sourced from reference TRBV5-1 and TRBJ2-2, is KAGVTQTPRYLIKTRGQQVTLSCSPISGHRSVSWYQQTPGQGLQFLFEYFSETQRNKGNFPGRFSGRQFSNSRSEMNVSTLELGDSALYLCASSLDRENTGELFFGEGSRLTVL.

The chain links TRBV21-1 to TRBJ2-5; the D call of TRBD1 is as the table states it, not checked on the DNA. TRBV21-1 is annotated as a pseudogene. The CDR3 runs to 17 residues. The CDR3 DNA reads TGTGCCAGACCCCTGGGACAGTTAAAGGGGACACAAGAGACCCAGTACTTC. Translating gives CARPLGQLKGTQETQYF.

The chain uses TRBV9 and TRBJ1-4; 10 bases are shared with TRBD1. This CDR3 contains 17 residues. Germline V gives CDR1 SGDLS, CDR2 YYNGEE. V trimming: 0 bases; J trimming: 7 bases; junction bases outside the gene matches: 9. For the CDR3, the DNA is TGTGCCAGCAGCGTAGGGGACAGGGGCTTGGTTGGTGAAAAACTGTTTTTT. Translated, it gives CASSVGDRGLVGEKLFF.

The sample holds a few counts of this clone. The rearrangement uses TRBV25-1 and TRBJ1-1; unclear D gene. Germline-derived CDR1 and CDR2 are MGHDK and SYGVNS. V was pared by 8 bases and J by 3 bases, with 7 bases between. The CDR3 is made up of 11 amino acids. The DNA for the CDR3 is TGTGCCAGCTGTCAGGACACTGAAGCTTTCTTT. Its protein is CASCQDTEAFF.

The gene calls are TRBV10-3 and TRBJ2-3, with TRBD1 identical over 7 bases. The CDR3 covers 15 residues. Germline loops: CDR1 ENHRY, CDR2 SYGVKD. The trim removed 8 bases at V and 1 base at J, leaving 9 bases unmatched. The CDR3 spells CAIYRGWVRTDTQYF. The CDR3 DNA is TGTGCCATCTACAGGGGTTGGGTTCGCACAGATACGCAGTATTTT.

This clone turned up a few times. This chain joins TRBV4-1 and TRBJ1-2; no clear D gene. The CDR3 contains 16 residues. V lost 0 bases and J lost 4, with 15 bases in between. The germline CDR1 and CDR2 sequences are MGHRA and YSYEKL. Here the CDR3 DNA reads TGCGCCAGCAGCCAAGAAGCCCCCACTACCCCCTATGGCTACACCTTC. Translation gives CASSQEAPTTPYGYTF.

The chain carries TRBV30 and TRBJ2-7; weak D call: TRBD1 (6 bases). There are 13 residues in the CDR3. V was clipped by 1 base and J by 5 bases, with 12 bases between them. Germline values: CDR1 GTSNPN, CDR2 SVGIG (reference sequence). This chain's CDR3 is CAWSGQGNHEQYF. CDR3 nucleotide sequence: TGTGCCTGGAGTGGGCAGGGGAACCACGAGCAGTACTTC.

V usage is TRBV3-1 (or the pseudogene TRBV3-2) and J usage is TRBJ2-1, with 7 bases aligning to TRBD2. The ends lost 1 base at V and 1 base at J; junction bases unmatched: 7. CDR1 LGHDT and CDR2 YNNKEL come from the germline V gene (reference sequence). The CDR3 contains 17 residues. This chain's CDR3 is CASSQGRREWSYNEQFF. CDR3 bases: TGTGCCAGCAGCCAAGGACGGCGGGAGTGGTCCTACAATGAGCAGTTCTTC.

This chain joins TRBV12-3 or TRBV12-4 and TRBJ1-2; tentatively, D is TRBD1 (6 bases). The CDR3 has 12 residues. Trimming left V 4 bases short and J 8 bases short, with 11 bases between. The chain's CDR3 is CASSSFTGGYTF. In nucleotides, the CDR3 is TGTGCCAGCAGTTCGTTCACAGGGGGCTACACCTTC.

The chain is built from TRBV7-9 and TRBJ2-7, with 10 bases that match TRBD2. CDR1 is SEHNR, CDR2 FQNEAQ, per germline (reference sequence). V dropped 1 base and J dropped 5; count of bases not matched to a gene: 2. The CDR3 has 14 amino acids. The CDR3 loop is CASSLGLAGDEQYF. CDR3 bases: TGTGCCAGCAGCTTAGGGCTAGCGGGAGACGAGCAGTACTTC.

This chain joins TRBV6-5 and TRBJ2-2; TRBD1 matches at 8 bases. Germline CDR1 and CDR2: MNHEY and SVGAGI. The CDR3 loop spans 15 amino acids. Germline trimming cut 8 bases from V and 1 base from J; bases unmatched to any gene: 6. CDR3: CASSPGTGNTGELFF. DNA for the CDR3: TGTGCCAGCTCGCCCGGGACAGGGAACACCGGGGAGCTGTTTTTT.

V and J are TRBV18 and TRBJ1-2; D call uncertain. Germline V gene lookup returns CDR1 KGHSH and CDR2 LQKENI. The ends were cut back, 4 bases at V and 5 bases at J, with 11 bases in the middle. CDR3 size: 13 residues. The chain's CDR3 is CASSLTEIYGYTF. The CDR3 coding sequence is TGTGCCAGCTCACTTACAGAGATATATGGCTACACCTTC.

V usage is TRBV20-1 and J usage is TRBJ1-2; the D gene is possibly TRBD1 (6 bases). The CDR3 covers 14 residues. The V end was cut by 3 bases, the J end by 3 bases, with 14 bases between. Per the germline V gene, CDR1 is DFQATT and CDR2 is SNEGSKA (reference sequence). CDR3 residues: CSASVSAGDYGYTF. CDR3 sequence (DNA): TGCAGTGCTAGTGTGTCAGCAGGGGACTATGGCTACACCTTC.

The V call is TRBV9, the J call TRBJ1-6, with TRBD1 as a possible D gene (5 bases). Between the trimmed V and J ends, which lost 0 bases and 0 bases, there was a span of 7 bases. The CDR3 loop spans 16 amino acids. From germline, CDR1 is SGDLS and CDR2 YYNGEE. CDR3 sequence: CASSVGQSSYNSPLHF. In nucleotides, the CDR3 is TGTGCCAGCAGCGTAGGACAGAGCTCCTATAATTCACCCCTCCACTTT.

The CDR3 loop reads CASSDRSGSRGGYTF. In DNA, the CDR3 is TGTGCCAGCAGTGACCGTAGTGGAAGCAGGGGTGGCTACACCTTC. The genes are TRBV6-4 and TRBJ1-2; TRBD1 is a possible D gene (6 bases). Germline assignment: CDR1 MRHNA and CDR2 SNTAGT. The V end was cut by 2 bases, the J end by 7 bases, with 17 bases between. This CDR3 has 15 residues.

This rearrangement joins TRBV3-1 (or the pseudogene TRBV3-2) to TRBJ2-1; no definite D call. There are 13 residues in the CDR3. The germline V gene encodes CDR1 LGHDT and CDR2 YNNKEL (reference sequence). Trimming removed 6 bases at V and 6 bases at J, with 12 bases between. The CDR3 sequence: CASRPPGANEQFF. The CDR3 DNA sequence: TGTGCCAGCAGGCCCCCAGGTGCCAATGAGCAGTTCTTC.

The V call is TRBV11-3, the J call TRBJ2-1; 7 bases are a match to TRBD1. The CDR3 totals 13 residues. The trim removed 5 bases at V and 14 bases at J, leaving 12 bases unmatched. Germline V gene data show CDR1 as SGHNT and CDR2 as YENEEA. The CDR3 protein is CASSQGTRQGKFF. CDR3 DNA sequence: TGTGCCAGCAGCCAAGGTACGAGACAGGGAAAGTTCTTC.

The chain joins TRBV5-4 to TRBJ2-7, with 10 nucleotides matching TRBD2. The CDR3 is 14 amino acids. Germline V gene sequence: CDR1 SGHNT, CDR2 YYREEE (reference sequence). V lost 4 bases to trimming and J lost 5 bases; unmatched junction nucleotides: 6. The CDR3 loop reads CASSPGLASNEQYF. The DNA for the CDR3 is TGTGCCAGCAGCCCGGGACTAGCGTCCAACGAGCAGTACTTC. Full variable domain (rest looked up from reference TRBV5-4 and TRBJ2-7): ETGVTQSPTHLIKTRGQQVTLRCSSQSGHNTVSWYQQALGQGPQFIFQYYREEENGRGNFPPRFSGLQFPNYSSELNVNALELDDSALYLCASSPGLASNEQYFGPGTRLTVT.

The genes are TRBV10-3 and TRBJ2-1; 7 bases are a match to TRBD1. The CDR3 covers 14 residues. Germline CDR1 ENHRY, CDR2 SYGVKD. With V trimmed by 7 bases and J by 4 bases, 7 bases remained unmatched. The CDR3 nucleotides read TGTGCCATCAACCAACAGGGGACGTACAATGAGCAGTTCTTC. Amino acid sequence: CAINQQGTYNEQFF.